This T cell receptor beta chain originates from a study of blood T cell repertoires in COVID-19. In the original analysis: By means of reference gene primer amplification, nucleated cell counts were estimated. Assay: immunoSEQ multiplex PCR; the TCRdb copy retains only in-frame clones and omits some. That table is the source of V, J and clone size, and D and trimming were worked out from the DNA. The sample includes tens of thousands of clones, around 85% of them seen just once. A note on this clone: Within the sample, other DNA sequences also encode this same CDR3.

The source material was peripheral blood. The receptor was derived from a man in his 70s with acute or convalescent COVID-19.

The CDR3 spells CASSSSGGRTDTQYF. CDR3 nucleotides: TGTGCCAGCAGCTCGTCGGGGGGAAGGACAGATACGCAGTATTTT. The chain joins TRBV11-2 to TRBJ2-3, with 7 positions matching TRBD2. V dropped 4 bases and J dropped 3; count of bases not matched to a gene: 7. CDR3 length: 15 amino acids. Germline CDR1 is SGHAT and CDR2 is FQNNGV. The full variable domain, its missing parts supplied by reference TRBV11-2 and TRBJ2-3, is EAGVAQSPRYKIIEKRQSVAFWCNPISGHATLYWYQQILGQGPKLLIQFQNNGVVDDSQLPKDRFSAERLKGVDSTLKIQPAKLEDSAVYLCASSSSGGRTDTQYFGPGTRLTVL.